These 7 T cell receptor beta chains came from one sample sequenced in a study of beta chain features in type 1 diabetes. Study-level points and caveats: People with Type 1 diabetes carried modestly yet significantly shorter TCRB CDR3s in all four CD4+ subsets.

Expressed TCRB transcripts were sequenced, since all the RNA that had been isolated was reverse transcribed. TCRdb's table, derived via immunoSEQ multiplex PCR, lists solely in-frame clones and lacks some. This sample has some 63,000 clones, with roughly half found just once. Antigens for these TCRs are unknown. The sequencing input was central memory CD4+ T cells from blood. The receptors stem from a man younger than 45 with type 1 diabetes.

The chain is built from TRBV5-1 and TRBJ2-5; a possible D gene is TRBD1 (5 bases). Germline-derived CDR1 and CDR2 are SGHRS and YFSETQ. Trimming took off 0 bases at V and 4 bases at J, with 10 bases between the two ends. The CDR3 loop spans 14 amino acids. Here the CDR3 reads CASSLASQGETQYF. For the CDR3, the DNA is TGCGCCAGCAGCTTGGCCTCCCAGGGAGAGACCCAGTACTTC.

The V call is TRBV19, the J call TRBJ2-2; D unclear. This CDR3 is built from 14 residues. Trimming took off 5 bases at V and 4 bases at J, with 11 bases between the two ends. Germline V gene sequence: CDR1 LNHDA, CDR2 SQIVND (reference sequence). CDR3 nucleotide sequence: TGTGCCAGTAGTTTCCCAGGTGGCACCGGGGAGCTGTTTTTT. Residues: CASSFPGGTGELFF.

The chain combines TRBV6-5 with TRBJ2-7; 11 nucleotides agree with TRBD1. Germline-derived CDR1 and CDR2 are MNHEY and SVGAGI. After removal of 5 bases from V and 6 bases from J, the junction contained 3 bases not matched to a gene. The CDR3 extends over 13 amino acids. The DNA of the CDR3 is TGTGCCAGCAGTCCGGGACAGGGGGTCGAGCAGTACTTC. It yields the protein CASSPGQGVEQYF.

The V gene is TRBV10-1, the J gene TRBJ2-3; no clear D. This CDR3 is built from 13 residues. V was trimmed by 6 bases and J by 2 bases, leaving 9 bases between them. Germline-derived CDR1 and CDR2 are WNHNN and SYGVQD (reference sequence). This chain's CDR3 is CASSLLSTDTQYF. In DNA, the CDR3 is TGCGCCAGCAGCTTATTGTCCACAGATACGCAGTATTTT.

This clone was seen a single time. V is TRBV4-1 and J is TRBJ1-5; 11 bases line up with TRBD1. J was trimmed by 8 bases and V by 4 bases; bases with no gene match: 10. Germline CDR1 reads MGHRA; CDR2 reads YSYEKL. CDR3 size: 16 residues. This chain's CDR3 is CASSRGDRGEKEPQHF. CDR3 coding DNA: TGCGCCAGCAGCCGGGGGGACAGGGGGGAAAAGGAGCCCCAGCATTTT.

This clone was observed a single time. V is TRBV5-1 and J is TRBJ1-1, with a weak D call TRBD1 (5 bases). This CDR3 has 15 residues. CDR1 and CDR2 from the germline V gene are SGHRS and YFSETQ. Trimming shortened V by 4 bases and J by 7 bases, and 20 bases separated the two germline ends. CDR3 sequence (DNA): TGCGCCAGCAGCCTCCGGACCCGGGGGAACGGTGAAGCTTTCTTT. This gives the protein CASSLRTRGNGEAFF.

A few counts support this clone. A junction boundary mismatches the germline segment, possibly from a read error. V gene TRBV2 combines with J gene TRBJ1-2; unclear D gene. This CDR3 has 11 residues. Germline CDR1 is SNHLY and CDR2 is FYNNEI. The CDR3 DNA is TGTGCCAGCAGCGAGAAGATAGCCCTTTCCTTC. This sequence encodes CASSEKIALSF.